These 15 T cell receptor beta chains came from one sample sequenced in a study of blood T cell repertoires in COVID-19. Assay used: immunoSEQ multiplex PCR; TCRdb lists only in-frame clones, some missing. The repertoire includes approximately 110,000 clones, 81% of them detected once, and over 35% sits in the top ten. Material for sequencing was peripheral blood. The receptors here all came from a man aged 80 or over with acute or convalescent COVID-19.

This rearrangement joins TRBV7-3 to TRBJ2-2, with D possibly TRBD1 on 6 matching bases. There are 15 residues in the CDR3. V was shortened by 2 bases and J by 7 bases, with 14 bases between the two germline ends. The germline gives CDR1 SGHTA, CDR2 FQGTGA. In nucleotides, the CDR3 is TGTGCCAGCAGCTTAGCAGCCCAGGGGTACGGGGAGCTGTTTTTT. It translates to CASSLAAQGYGELFF.

The genes are TRBV6-5 and TRBJ2-7; D may be TRBD2 (6 bases). V lost 6 bases, J lost 4 bases, and 13 bases lay in between. This CDR3 spans 13 amino acids. Germline lookup yields CDR1 MNHEY and CDR2 SVGAGI. The CDR3 bases are TGTGCCAGCAGAGCTATGGGGAGGTACGAGCAGTACTTC. Its translation is CASRAMGRYEQYF.

This clone was detected only a few times. V usage is TRBV28 and J usage is TRBJ1-4; TRBD1 matches 9 bases. Germline V CDR1 and CDR2: MDHEN, SYDVKM. The CDR3 is 11 amino acids. V shed 5 bases and J 16 bases; nucleotides not matched to a gene: 5. CDR3 in amino acids: CASSRAGQGFF. As DNA, the CDR3 is TGTGCCAGCAGTCGCGCGGGACAGGGGTTTTTT.

The rearrangement uses TRBV28 and TRBJ1-1, with 10 positions matching TRBD1. The CDR3 totals 13 residues. Germline CDR1 is MDHEN and CDR2 is SYDVKM. Germline trimming cut 5 bases from V and 4 bases from J; bases unmatched to any gene: 1. Here the CDR3 reads CASSRTGGTEAFF. For the CDR3, the DNA is TGTGCCAGCAGTCGGACAGGGGGCACTGAAGCTTTCTTT.

The chain recombines TRBV7-9 with TRBJ2-7, with 9 bases fitting TRBD1. This CDR3 has 14 amino acids. Germline V gene sequence: CDR1 SEHNR, CDR2 FQNEAQ (reference sequence). After removal of 4 bases from V and 5 bases from J, the junction contained 6 bases not matched to a gene. The CDR3 loop reads CASSSGTGLDEQYF. The CDR3 coding sequence is TGTGCCAGCAGCTCCGGGACAGGGCTCGACGAGCAGTACTTC. Full variable domain (rest looked up from reference TRBV7-9 and TRBJ2-7): DTGVSQNPRHKITKRGQNVTFRCDPISEHNRLYWYRQTLGQGPEFLTYFQNEAQLEKSRLLSDRFSAERPKGSFSTLEIQRTEQGDSAMYLCASSSGTGLDEQYFGPGTRLTVT.

V and J are TRBV11-2 and TRBJ1-1; the match to TRBD1 covers 8 bases. Germline V gene data show CDR1 as SGHAT and CDR2 as FQNNGV. J gave up 0 bases and V 5 bases, and 5 bases lay outside the gene matches. CDR3 size: 15 residues. The CDR3, as DNA: TGTGCCAGCAGCCCCGGACAGGGTTTGAACACTGAAGCTTTCTTT. Translating gives CASSPGQGLNTEAFF.

This clone was counted between two and nine times. This chain connects TRBV19 to TRBJ2-3; 8 bases are a match to TRBD2. After removal of 6 bases from V and 0 bases from J, the junction contained 8 bases not matched to a gene. The CDR3 runs 16 residues. CDR1 and CDR2 from the germline V gene are LNHDA and SQIVND (reference sequence). CDR3 in DNA: TGTGCCAGTAGCCCTATAGCGGGACCCAGCACAGATACGCAGTATTTT. This codes for CASSPIAGPSTDTQYF.

This rearrangement joins TRBV27 to TRBJ1-2; weak D call: TRBD1 (5 bases). CDR3 size: 13 residues. V was shortened by 2 bases and J by 4 bases, with 8 bases between the two germline ends. CDR1 and CDR2 from the germline V gene are MNHEY and SMNVEV (reference sequence). CDR3 loop: CASSLKGSYGYTF. The CDR3 nucleotides read TGTGCCAGCAGTTTAAAGGGGTCCTATGGCTACACCTTC.

V gene TRBV29-1 combines with J gene TRBJ1-4; 7 bases are a match to TRBD1. The CDR3 totals 13 residues. Germline lookup yields CDR1 SQVTM and CDR2 ANQGSEA. V trimming: 7 bases; J trimming: 6 bases; junction bases outside the gene matches: 8. CDR3 in amino acids: CSALYRGHEKLFF. Written as DNA, the CDR3 is TGCAGCGCGCTTTACAGGGGACATGAAAAACTGTTTTTT.

The CDR3 is CASSLQGTGELFF. The CDR3 nucleotides read TGTGCCAGCAGTTTACAGGGAACCGGGGAGCTGTTTTTT. This rearrangement joins TRBV12-3 or TRBV12-4 to TRBJ2-2; maybe TRBD1 (5 bases). Trimming shortened V by 2 bases and J by 5 bases, and 6 bases separated the two germline ends. This CDR3 is built from 13 residues.

This chain uses TRBV7-8 with TRBJ2-1, with a weak D call TRBD2 (7 bases). Between the trimmed V and J ends, which lost 4 bases and 3 bases, there was a span of 13 bases. CDR3 size: 15 residues. Looked up from germline, CDR1 is SGHVS and CDR2 is FQNEAQ. The CDR3 DNA reads as TGTGCCAGCAGCTCTGAGCGGGGACACTACAATGAGCAGTTCTTC. Its protein product is CASSSERGHYNEQFF.

This clone appeared many times. The J gene is TRBJ2-3, the V gene TRBV5-8; 8 nucleotides match TRBD1. Unmatched junction bases numbered 3, after V lost 3 bases and J lost 0 bases. There are 15 residues in the CDR3. The germline CDR1 and CDR2 sequences are SGHTS and YDEGEE. The CDR3 DNA sequence: TGTGCCAGCAGCTCCGGACAGGGTAGCACAGATACGCAGTATTTT. Translated: CASSSGQGSTDTQYF.

The J gene is TRBJ2-5, the V gene TRBV29-1; 8 bases are shared with TRBD2. The V gene's germline CDR1 is SQVTM and CDR2 ANQGSEA. The CDR3 covers 13 residues. V lost 7 bases and J lost 4; bases outside the gene matches: 8. DNA for the CDR3: TGCAGCGCCAGAGCGGGAGCGGCAGAGACCCAGTACTTC. Encoded protein: CSARAGAAETQYF.

The J gene is TRBJ2-7, the V gene TRBV18, with 8 bases that match TRBD1. The CDR3 covers 15 residues. Germline V CDR1 and CDR2: KGHSH, LQKENI. V lost 5 bases to trimming and J lost 6 bases; unmatched junction nucleotides: 12. The CDR3 loop is CASSSTGELSGEQYF. In nucleotides, the CDR3 is TGTGCCAGCTCATCGACAGGGGAACTGTCGGGCGAGCAGTACTTC.

This clone has a handful of counts. The gene calls are TRBV2 and TRBJ2-7, with 10 positions matching TRBD1. J gave up 4 bases and V 6 bases, and 3 bases lay outside the gene matches. From germline, CDR1 is SNHLY and CDR2 FYNNEI. CDR3 size: 13 residues. CDR3 sequence (DNA): TGTGCCAGCAGCGGGGGACAGGGGTACGAGCAGTACTTC. It translates to CASSGGQGYEQYF.